This T cell receptor (beta chain) was identified during a study of T cells in Graves' hyperthyroidism and ophthalmopathy. The CDR3 is made up of 14 amino acids. With V trimmed by 4 bases and J by 3 bases, 4 bases remained unmatched. The germline V gene has CDR1 MNHNS and CDR2 SASEGT. This clonotype has at least ten counts. What was amplified from RNA transcripts were TCR beta CDR3 regions. A first-round RT-PCR of the TCR CDR3 used the HTBI primer set. TCRdb redid the calling of the multiplex PCR reads with MiXCR, one entry per CDR3 protein. Here the sample spans 300,000 or so distinct CDR3 sequences, around a fifth being singletons.

This sequence originates from a woman between 50 and 59 years old with Graves' hyperthyroidism. The chain combines TRBV6-1 with TRBJ2-7, with 9 bases lining up with TRBD1. Sequencing was carried out using blood. CDR3 residues: CASSGVGQGYEQYF. The DNA of the CDR3 is TGTGCCAGCAGTGGAGTGGGACAGGGCTACGAGCAGTACTTC.